The T cell receptor beta chain described here comes from a study of blood T cell repertoires in COVID-19. Profiled with immunoSEQ multiplex PCR; TCRdb holds only in-frame clones, not every one. The repertoire holds some 340,000 clones, 90% to 95% seen once, with roughly 3.9% in the top ten. V lost 2 bases and J lost 4; bases outside the gene matches: 8. Germline lookup yields CDR1 SGHVS and CDR2 FNYEAQ. The length of the CDR3 is 15 residues. Individuals in the exposed group had encountered a COVID-19 case within 2 weeks preceding study entry. The sequence derives from a woman aged 30 to 39 who had been exposed to COVID-19. This chain links TRBV7-6 with TRBJ2-7, with TRBD1 matching over 7 bases. The material sequenced was PBMCs or T cells enriched from blood (not recorded which). CDR3 DNA sequence: TGTGCCAGCAGCTTATGGGACAGTGAATTTTACGAGCAGTACTTC. It yields the protein CASSLWDSEFYEQYF.